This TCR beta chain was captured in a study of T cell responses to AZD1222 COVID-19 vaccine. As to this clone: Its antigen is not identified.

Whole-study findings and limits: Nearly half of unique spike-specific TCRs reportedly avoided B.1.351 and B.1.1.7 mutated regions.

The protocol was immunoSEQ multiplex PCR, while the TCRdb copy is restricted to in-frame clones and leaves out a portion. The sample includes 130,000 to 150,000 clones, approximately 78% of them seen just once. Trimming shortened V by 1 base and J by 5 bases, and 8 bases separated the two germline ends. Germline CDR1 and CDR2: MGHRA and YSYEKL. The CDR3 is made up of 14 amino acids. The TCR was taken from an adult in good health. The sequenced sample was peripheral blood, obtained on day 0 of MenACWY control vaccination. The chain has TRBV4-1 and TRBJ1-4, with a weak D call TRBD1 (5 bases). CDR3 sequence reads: CASSQGWGNEKLFF. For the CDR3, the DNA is TGCGCCAGCAGCCAAGGCTGGGGGAATGAAAAACTGTTTTTT.